The 18 T cell receptor beta chains below all came from one sample that was sequenced in a study of response to subunit inactivated influenza vaccine. Each CDR3 protein is one row after TCRdb ran MiXCR on the RT-PCR reads. The sample contains around 710,000 distinct CDR3 sequences, roughly 14% of which appear only once. The sequenced sample was PBMCs from blood, obtained around two weeks before vaccination. These receptors were taken from a man aged 45-65 years who received an inactivated influenza vaccine.

The CDR3 coding sequence is TGCGCCAGCAGCCGGTATTCGGGGGTCAATGAAAAACTGTTTTTT. Amino acid sequence: CASSRYSGVNEKLFF. The chain carries TRBV4-3 and TRBJ1-4; possible D gene TRBD1, 5 bases. The CDR3 is 15 residues long. Trimming pared 4 bases from V and 5 bases from J, leaving 14 bases between. Germline V gene lookup returns CDR1 LGHNA and CDR2 YSLEER.

The CDR3 DNA reads TGTGCCAGCAGCCTGGGACTTCAGAACACCGGGGAGCTGTTTTTT. As protein: CASSLGLQNTGELFF. This chain joins TRBV6-1 and TRBJ2-2; weak D call: TRBD2 (6 bases). Between the trimmed V and J ends, which lost 6 bases and 1 base, there was a span of 12 bases. The CDR3 loop spans 15 amino acids. Germline V CDR1 and CDR2: MNHNS, SASEGT.

This clonotype has only one observation. The CDR3 carries no conserved terminal phenylalanine or tryptophan, so it likely arises from a read error. V usage is TRBV29-1 and J usage is TRBJ2-5; 11 nucleotides agree with TRBD1. This CDR3 has 18 residues. Per the germline V gene, CDR1 is SQVTM and CDR2 is ANQGSEA. With 0 bases clipped from V and 1 base from J, the junction kept 10 bases outside the gene matches. This CDR3 reads CSVEDRTGGEVGQETQYS. CDR3 nucleotide sequence: TGCAGCGTTGAAGATCGGACAGGGGGCGAGGTCGGCCAAGAGACCCAGTACTCC.

The rearrangement links TRBV6-1 to TRBJ2-7, with D possibly matching TRBD1 (6 bases). The CDR3 has 14 residues. CDR1 is MNHNS, CDR2 SASEGT, per germline. V was pared by 6 bases and J by 1 base, with 13 bases between. This CDR3 reads CASSRGLRSYEQYF. In DNA form, the CDR3 reads TGTGCCAGCAGCAGGGGCCTCAGGTCCTACGAGCAGTACTTC.

This clonotype has a handful of counts. This chain joins TRBV6-2 or TRBV6-3 and TRBJ1-1; a weak D match, TRBD1 (5 bases). This CDR3 contains 14 residues. Trimming pared 5 bases from V and 1 base from J, leaving 11 bases between. Germline values: CDR1 MNHEY, CDR2 SVGEGT. This CDR3 is CASSRGTENTEAFF. The CDR3 region has the DNA TGTGCCAGCAGTCGGGGGACGGAGAACACTGAAGCTTTCTTT.

This clonotype occurred a few times. This chain connects TRBV24-1 to TRBJ2-1, with D perhaps assigned TRBD1 or TRBD2 (5 bases each). Germline V CDR1 and CDR2: KGHDR, SFDVKD. The CDR3 is made up of 14 amino acids. V was cut by 1 base and J by 6 bases, with 9 bases left in between. As DNA, the CDR3 is TGTGCCACCAGTGATTTTCGGGACCCCAATGAGCAGTTCTTC. It codes for CATSDFRDPNEQFF.

This clonotype occurred a few times. This CDR3 reads CASSLGGLGLDTQYF. CDR3 bases: TGTGCCAGCAGCTTAGGGGGACTAGGTCTGGATACGCAGTATTTT. This chain joins TRBV7-2 and TRBJ2-3; 8 bases fit TRBD2. The germline V gene encodes CDR1 SGHTA and CDR2 FQGNSA. There are 15 residues in the CDR3. Unmatched junction bases numbered 6, after V lost 1 base and J lost 6 bases. The variable domain in full, completed from reference TRBV7-2 and TRBJ2-3, reads GAGVSQSPSNKVTEKGKDVELRCDPISGHTALYWYRQSLGQGLEFLIYFQGNSAPDKSGLPSDRFSAERTGGSVSTLTIQRTQQEDSAVYLCASSLGGLGLDTQYFGPGTRLTVL.

V and J are TRBV20-1 and TRBJ2-1; 10 bases are shared with TRBD2. V was pared by 5 bases and J by 5 bases, with 9 bases of the junction left unmatched. The CDR3 length is 15 residues. In germline, CDR1 is DFQATT, CDR2 SNEGSKA (reference sequence). The CDR3 sequence is CSAPQLAGIDNEQFF. CDR3 coding DNA: TGCAGTGCTCCACAACTAGCGGGGATCGACAATGAGCAGTTCTTC.

This clonotype turned up a few times. The V gene is TRBV29-1, the J gene TRBJ2-7; tentative D call: TRBD2 (5 bases). V was pared by 6 bases and J by 3 bases, with 15 bases between. The germline V gene has CDR1 SQVTM and CDR2 ANQGSEA. This CDR3 has 13 amino acids. This CDR3 reads CSVRTRASYEQYF. The CDR3 bases are TGCAGCGTAAGGACTCGCGCCAGCTACGAGCAGTACTTC.

J is TRBJ2-1 and V is TRBV29-1; 7 positions match TRBD1. The length of the CDR3 is 15 residues. Looked up from germline, CDR1 is SQVTM and CDR2 is ANQGSEA. The J segment lost 10 bases and the V segment lost 6 bases, leaving 18 bases of the junction unmatched. The CDR3 DNA reads TGCAGCGTCGTCCCGGGCGGACAGGTTCAGGGGGAGCAGTTCTTC. It yields the protein CSVVPGGQVQGEQFF.

This clonotype has more than one count but fewer than ten. The chain links TRBV28 to TRBJ1-3, with TRBD1 identical over 7 bases. The CDR3 sequence is 15 residues long. V trimming: 4 bases; J trimming: 8 bases; junction bases outside the gene matches: 11. Germline CDR1 reads MDHEN; CDR2 reads SYDVKM. CDR3 DNA sequence: TGTGCCAGCAGTTCCGGACAGGCTGCGGGGGACACCATATATTTT. This codes for CASSSGQAAGDTIYF.

A few counts support this clonotype. The chain couples TRBV20-1 to TRBJ2-7; TRBD2 is a possible D gene (5 bases). From germline, CDR1 is DFQATT and CDR2 SNEGSKA (reference sequence). The CDR3 extends over 13 amino acids. Trimming took 5 bases from V and 0 from J, leaving 11 bases between them. The CDR3 DNA is TGCAGTGCTTACTCGGGGAGCTCCTACGAGCAGTACTTC. It translates to CSAYSGSSYEQYF.

This clonotype showed up just a few times. The chain uses TRBV12-5 and TRBJ2-2; the D gene could be TRBD1 or TRBD2 (6 bases each). The length of the CDR3 is 16 residues. CDR1 is LGHNT and CDR2 is FRNRAP in the germline V gene. Trimming left V 2 bases short and J 7 bases short, with 17 bases between. The CDR3 DNA reads as TGTGCTAGTGGTTTGAGCGCGAAGGGGGGTATCGGGGAGCTGTTTTTT. Translation gives CASGLSAKGGIGELFF.

To note about this clonotype: A junction boundary mismatches the germline segment, possibly from a read error. This chain uses TRBV20-1 with TRBJ2-2; 9 nucleotides match TRBD1. This CDR3 is 16 amino acids long. Per the germline V gene, CDR1 is DFQATT and CDR2 is SNEGSKA (reference sequence). Written as DNA, the CDR3 is TGCAGTGTTAGAGATCCACGGACAGGGGAAACCGGGGAGCTGTTTTTT. Protein: CSVRDPRTGETGELFF.

CDR3: CASSQERLVISEQYF. The CDR3 DNA follows: TGCGCCAGCAGCCAAGAGAGACTAGTCATCTCCGAGCAGTACTTC. V usage is TRBV4-3 and J usage is TRBJ2-7; TRBD2 might be the D (6 bases). This CDR3 region has 15 residues. Trimming cost V 0 bases and J 6 bases, with 15 bases left between them. CDR1 is LGHNA and CDR2 is YSLEER in the germline V gene.

This clonotype was counted between two and nine times. The V gene is TRBV19, the J gene TRBJ2-6, with TRBD1 matching 7 bases. This CDR3 is built from 18 residues. V lost 4 bases and J lost 0; bases outside the gene matches: 9. CDR1 and CDR2 from the germline V gene are LNHDA and SQIVND (reference sequence). The CDR3 sequence: CASSRDREYISGANVLTF. CDR3 coding DNA: TGTGCCAGTAGTAGAGACAGGGAATATATCTCTGGGGCCAACGTCCTGACTTTC.

This clonotype was detected only a few times. The rearrangement joins TRBV5-1 to TRBJ2-1, with D uncertain. This CDR3 has 15 residues. Germline CDR1 is SGHRS and CDR2 is YFSETQ. The V and J ends lost 0 bases and 2 bases respectively, with 9 bases between them. CDR3: CASSLDGSTYNEQFF. In DNA, the CDR3 is TGCGCCAGCAGCTTGGACGGGTCCACCTACAATGAGCAGTTCTTC. The variable domain in full, with the rest retrieved from reference TRBV5-1 and TRBJ2-1, is KAGVTQTPRYLIKTRGQQVTLSCSPISGHRSVSWYQQTPGQGLQFLFEYFSETQRNKGNFPGRFSGRQFSNSRSEMNVSTLELGDSALYLCASSLDGSTYNEQFFGPGTRLTVL.

The chain recombines TRBV4-3 with TRBJ2-3, with 7 bases lining up with TRBD2. The CDR3 extends over 17 amino acids. CDR1 is LGHNA, CDR2 YSLEER, per germline. After removal of 2 bases from V and 0 bases from J, the junction contained 8 bases not matched to a gene. The CDR3 sequence: CASSQWEGIGSTDTQYF. CDR3 DNA sequence: TGCGCCAGCAGCCAATGGGAGGGCATCGGTAGCACAGATACGCAGTATTTT.